This TCR beta chain was documented in a study of vaccination effects on CD4 cells after COVID-19. Study-wide context: Following the second dose by a median of 72 days, the post-vaccine samples were obtained. Notes on the study in general: Whether induced by infection or by vaccine, clones showed marked clonal contraction late after vaccination.

As concerns this clone: What it binds is unknown.

V lost 8 bases, J lost 5 bases, and 9 bases stayed unmatched. Germline V lookup: CDR1 SQVTM, CDR2 ANQGSEA. This CDR3 has 13 amino acids. Using immunoSEQ multiplex PCR, the repertoire was profiled, and TCRdb retains in-frame clones only, with some absent. The table records 75,000 to 100,000 clones, more than 60% of them present only once. ViraFEST expansion of antigen-specific CD4+ T cells with viral peptide pools preceded sequencing. Subsequent to a culture period of about ten days, CD4+ T cells were isolated. Two doses of BNT162b2 or mRNA-1273 vaccine were administered to participants. In the vaccine recipients, nucleocapsid antibodies were negative and there was no prior SARS-CoV-2 infection. In the cultures, half the medium was exchanged for IL-2 medium on days 3 and 7.

The input for sequencing was CD4+ T cells from PBMCs cultured with HCoV-OC43 spike peptides, taken after COVID-19 vaccination. The subset was: HCoV-OC43 spike overlapping peptide pool stimulation. This clonotype was obtained from a human donor who received a COVID-19 vaccine. The chain is built from TRBV29-1 and TRBJ2-5; 9 bases align to TRBD1. CDR3 nucleotides: TGCAGCACCGACAGGGGGTTGGGGGAGACCCAGTACTTC. Translated, it gives CSTDRGLGETQYF.